The TCR beta chain described here comes from a study of blood T cells in healthy people across ages. This clonotype was seen more than once but under ten times. Combining a sample-barcoded 5' primer with a J-beta primer mix, a second PCR ran for roughly 7 to 11 cycles. Every cDNA molecule bore a tag from a template-switch adaptor containing 12 random nucleotides. MiXCR was run by TCRdb on the 5' RACE reads, yielding one entry per CDR3 protein. Among 1.5 million to 2 million distinct CDR3 sequences listed, under 30% were seen once. V shed 10 bases and J 1 base; nucleotides not matched to a gene: 10. This CDR3 is built from 14 residues. Germline CDR1 reads LGHDT; CDR2 reads YNNKEL (reference sequence).

This TCR came from a woman in her 30s in good health. Sequencing input: blood. This chain joins TRBV3-1 and TRBJ2-7; 7 bases fit TRBD2. The chain's CDR3 is CATARAGTSYEQYF. CDR3 in DNA: TGTGCCACCGCTAGAGCGGGAACTTCCTACGAGCAGTACTTC.